The rows below give T cell receptor beta chains drawn from one sample of a study of B cell selection in AIRE deficiency. Assay used: immunoSEQ multiplex PCR; TCRdb lists only in-frame clones, some missing. The table lists fewer than 30,000 clones, around 97% of them singletons. The sequenced sample was CD4+CD127+ conventional T cells sorted from PBMCs. Source of these receptors: a human donor in good health. Each CDR3 is given with its conserved first and last residue. Each record gives: clone size, J gene, D gene, V gene, CDR3 DNA, CDR3 protein. The D gene is left open where the match is weak. Clone size appears in some rows only: once, few, many, or a class for an expanded clone.

clone size: NA; J gene: TRBJ2-1; D gene: TRBD1; V gene: TRBV5-4; CDR3 DNA: TGTGCCAGCAGCCGACAGGGGCCGGGTAACAATGAGCAGTTCTTC; CDR3 protein: CASSRQGPGNNEQFF
clone size: NA; J gene: TRBJ1-2; D gene: NA; V gene: TRBV28; CDR3 DNA: TGTGCCAGCAGTTTAGGAGGGCACTATGGCTACACCTTC; CDR3 protein: CASSLGGHYGYTF
clone size: NA; J gene: TRBJ2-1; D gene: NA; V gene: TRBV11-3; CDR3 DNA: TGTGCCAGCAGCCCTGAGGGTACCTACAATGAGCAGTTCTTC; CDR3 protein: CASSPEGTYNEQFF
clone size: NA; J gene: TRBJ2-2; D gene: NA; V gene: TRBV9; CDR3 DNA: TGTGCCAGCAGCGTAGTCGGGACTGTCACCGGGGAGCTGTTTTTT; CDR3 protein: CASSVVGTVTGELFF
clone size: NA; J gene: TRBJ1-3; D gene: NA; V gene: TRBV7-2; CDR3 DNA: TGTGCCAGCAGCCCCGCGGGGGTAATGGTGGGAAACACCATATATTTT; CDR3 protein: CASSPAGVMVGNTIYF
clone size: once; J gene: TRBJ1-6; D gene: TRBD1; V gene: TRBV5-1; CDR3 DNA: TGCGCCAGCAGCTTGCTCGCCTCGACAGGGGGCGAGACACCCCTCCACTTT; CDR3 protein: CASSLLASTGGETPLHF
clone size: NA; J gene: TRBJ2-7; D gene: NA; V gene: TRBV7-2; CDR3 DNA: TGTGCCAGCAGCTTAGATGGGGCACGTCTTGAGCAGTACTTC; CDR3 protein: CASSLDGARLEQYF
clone size: NA; J gene: TRBJ2-3; D gene: NA; V gene: TRBV5-1; CDR3 DNA: TGCGCCAGCAGCTCGGGGCCTAGCGAAGATACGCAGTATTTT; CDR3 protein: CASSSGPSEDTQYF
clone size: NA; J gene: TRBJ1-1; D gene: TRBD1; V gene: TRBV5-1; CDR3 DNA: TGCGCCAGCAGCTCGGCCGGACAGGGAAGCACTGAAGCTTTCTTT; CDR3 protein: CASSSAGQGSTEAFF
clone size: NA; J gene: TRBJ2-7; D gene: TRBD2; V gene: TRBV7-4; CDR3 DNA: TGTGCCAGCAGCTCTCGACCCGGTAGCGGGATTCATTCCTACGAGCAGTACTTC; CDR3 protein: CASSSRPGSGIHSYEQYF
clone size: NA; J gene: TRBJ1-6; D gene: NA; V gene: TRBV30; CDR3 DNA: TGTGCCTGGGGGGTAGGGGCTTCACCCCTCCACTTT; CDR3 protein: CAWGVGASPLHF
clone size: NA; J gene: TRBJ2-7; D gene: NA; V gene: TRBV7-8; CDR3 DNA: TGTGCCAGCAGCCCGGGGTACAGGACTGAAGAGCAGTACTTC; CDR3 protein: CASSPGYRTEEQYF
clone size: NA; J gene: TRBJ2-7; D gene: TRBD1; V gene: TRBV4-1; CDR3 DNA: TGCGCCAGCAGCCAAGAACAGGGGGCGCAGTACTTC; CDR3 protein: CASSQEQGAQYF
clone size: once; J gene: TRBJ2-7; D gene: NA; V gene: TRBV11-2; CDR3 DNA: TGTGCCAGCAGCTTAGGTCGGGGTTCCTACGAGCAGTACTTC; CDR3 protein: CASSLGRGSYEQYF
clone size: NA; J gene: TRBJ2-7; D gene: NA; V gene: TRBV15; CDR3 DNA: TGTGCCACCAGCACGGGGTACGAGCAGTACTTC; CDR3 protein: CATSTGYEQYF
clone size: NA; J gene: TRBJ2-7; D gene: NA; V gene: TRBV11-2; CDR3 DNA: TGTGCCAGCAGCCGACGGGGATACGAGCAGTACTTC; CDR3 protein: CASSRRGYEQYF
clone size: NA; J gene: TRBJ2-7; D gene: TRBD1; V gene: TRBV28; CDR3 DNA: TGTGCCAGCAGTTCTCCGGGACAGGGCCGCTACGAGCAGTACTTC; CDR3 protein: CASSSPGQGRYEQYF
clone size: NA; J gene: TRBJ2-5; D gene: TRBD2; V gene: TRBV4-2; CDR3 DNA: TGTGCCAGCAGCTATGACTTAGCGGGACAAGAGACCCAGTACTTC; CDR3 protein: CASSYDLAGQETQYF
clone size: NA; J gene: TRBJ1-2; D gene: TRBD1; V gene: TRBV2; CDR3 DNA: TGTGCCAGCAGTGGATTACAGGGGGCTAACTATGGCTACACCTTC; CDR3 protein: CASSGLQGANYGYTF
clone size: NA; J gene: TRBJ1-5; D gene: TRBD1; V gene: TRBV5-1; CDR3 DNA: TGCGCCAGCAGCCGCACCGGGACAGAGAATCAGCCCCAGCATTTT; CDR3 protein: CASSRTGTENQPQHF
clone size: NA; J gene: TRBJ1-4; D gene: NA; V gene: TRBV12-2; CDR3 DNA: TGTGCAAGTCGCTTAGCGGGACAGACGAATGAAAAACTGTTTTTT; CDR3 protein: CASRLAGQTNEKLFF
clone size: NA; J gene: TRBJ1-4; D gene: NA; V gene: TRBV29-1; CDR3 DNA: TGCAGCGTTGAGTGGCCGTATAATGAAAAACTGTTTTTT; CDR3 protein: CSVEWPYNEKLFF
clone size: NA; J gene: TRBJ1-1; D gene: NA; V gene: TRBV25-1; CDR3 DNA: TGTGCCAGCAGTGGACGGGGGGGAGGGGACACTGAAGCTTTCTTT; CDR3 protein: CASSGRGGGDTEAFF
clone size: NA; J gene: TRBJ2-5; D gene: TRBD1; V gene: TRBV5-1; CDR3 DNA: TGCGCCAGCCGAGTCCCGGGACAGCAAGAGACCCAGTACTTC; CDR3 protein: CASRVPGQQETQYF